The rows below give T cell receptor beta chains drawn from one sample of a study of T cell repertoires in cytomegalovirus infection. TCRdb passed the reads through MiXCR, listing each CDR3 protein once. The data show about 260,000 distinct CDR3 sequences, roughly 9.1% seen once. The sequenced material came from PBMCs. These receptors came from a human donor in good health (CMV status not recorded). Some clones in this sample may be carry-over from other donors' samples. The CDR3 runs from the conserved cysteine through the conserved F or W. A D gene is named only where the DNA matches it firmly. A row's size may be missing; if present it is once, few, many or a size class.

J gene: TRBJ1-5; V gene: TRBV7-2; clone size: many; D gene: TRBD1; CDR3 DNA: TGTGCCAGCAGCGTAAGACAGGGACAGCCCCAGCATTTT; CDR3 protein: CASSVRQGQPQHF
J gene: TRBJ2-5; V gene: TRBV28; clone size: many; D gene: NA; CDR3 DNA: TGTGCCAGCAGCCCTGTCTCAAGGGAGACCCAGTACTTC; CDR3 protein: CASSPVSRETQYF
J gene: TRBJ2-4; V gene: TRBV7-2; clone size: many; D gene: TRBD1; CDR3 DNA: TGTGCCAGCAGCTCCCGCCCGACAGGGGGCTTAGACATTCAGTACTTC; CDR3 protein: CASSSRPTGGLDIQYF
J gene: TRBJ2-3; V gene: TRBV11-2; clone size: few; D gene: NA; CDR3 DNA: TGTGCCAGCAGCTTAGGTTGGGGAGGCCCAGATACGCAGTATTTT; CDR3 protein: CASSLGWGGPDTQYF
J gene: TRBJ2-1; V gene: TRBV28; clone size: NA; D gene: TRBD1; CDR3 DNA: TGTGCCAGCAGTCACGGACAGGGCGGCAATGAGCAGTTCTTC; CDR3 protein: CASSHGQGGNEQFF
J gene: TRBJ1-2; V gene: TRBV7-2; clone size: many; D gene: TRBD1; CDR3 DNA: TGTGCCAGCTCAGAGGGGACAGGGTCCCAGTACGGGGGCTACACCTTC; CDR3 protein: CASSEGTGSQYGGYTF
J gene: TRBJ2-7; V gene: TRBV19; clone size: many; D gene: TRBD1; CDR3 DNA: TGTGCCAGTAGTGCGGGACAGGCAAGCTCCTACGAGCAGTACTTC; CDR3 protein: CASSAGQASSYEQYF
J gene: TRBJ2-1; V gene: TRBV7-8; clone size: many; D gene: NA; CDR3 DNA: TGTGCCAGCAGCTTGGTGGAGGGGATCCCCAATGAGCAGTTCTTC; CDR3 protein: CASSLVEGIPNEQFF
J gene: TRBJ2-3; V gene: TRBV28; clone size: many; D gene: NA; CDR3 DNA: TGTGCCAGCAGTTCATATGTAAATACGCAGTATTTT; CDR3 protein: CASSSYVNTQYF
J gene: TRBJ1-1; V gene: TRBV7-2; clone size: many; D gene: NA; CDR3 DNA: TGTGCCAGCAGCCCCCCGGGGTTACAGGGTTTGAGGACTGAAGCTTTCTTT; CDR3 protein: CASSPPGLQGLRTEAFF
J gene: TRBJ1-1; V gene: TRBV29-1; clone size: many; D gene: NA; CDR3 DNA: TGCAGCGGGCGCCGAGAAGGTAGTGAAGCTTTCTTT; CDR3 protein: CSGRREGSEAFF
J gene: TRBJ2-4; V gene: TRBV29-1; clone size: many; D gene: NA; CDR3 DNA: TGCAGCGTTGAGAGTGGCAAAAACATTCAGTACTTC; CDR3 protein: CSVESGKNIQYF
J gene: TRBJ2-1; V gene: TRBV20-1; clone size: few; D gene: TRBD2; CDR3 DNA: TGCAGTGTCACTAGCGATTCCTACAATGAGCAGTTCTTC; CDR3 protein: CSVTSDSYNEQFF
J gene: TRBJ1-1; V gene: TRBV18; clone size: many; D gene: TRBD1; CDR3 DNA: TGTGCCAGCTCACCACAGGGGGCTCTAAACACTGAAGCTTTCTTT; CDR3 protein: CASSPQGALNTEAFF
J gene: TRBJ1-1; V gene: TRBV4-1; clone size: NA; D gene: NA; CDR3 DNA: TGCGCCAGCAGCCAAGATAAATGGATCCCTGAAGCTTTCTTT; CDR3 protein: CASSQDKWIPEAFF
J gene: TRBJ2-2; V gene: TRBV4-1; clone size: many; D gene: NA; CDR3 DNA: TGCGCCAGCAGCCAAGAACGGGGTCACACGACCGGGGAGCTGTTTTTT; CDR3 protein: CASSQERGHTTGELFF
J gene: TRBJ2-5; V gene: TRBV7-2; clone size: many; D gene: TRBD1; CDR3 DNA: TGTGCCAGCAGCTTAGTCCCTAACAGGGGGAAGTCTCCGGAGACCCAGTACTTC; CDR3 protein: CASSLVPNRGKSPETQYF
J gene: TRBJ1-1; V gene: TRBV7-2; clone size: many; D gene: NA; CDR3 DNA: TGTGCCAGCAGCGCGGGACGGACTGAAGCTTTCTTT; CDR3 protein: CASSAGRTEAFF
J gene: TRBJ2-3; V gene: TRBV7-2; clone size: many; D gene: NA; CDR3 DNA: TGTGCCAGCAGGGCGCGAAGGGCTACAGTGGAAGATACGCAGTATTTT; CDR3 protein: CASRARRATVEDTQYF
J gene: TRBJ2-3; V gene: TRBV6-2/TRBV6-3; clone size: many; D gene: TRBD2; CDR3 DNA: TGTGCCACCGACGGACTAGCGGGAGTGGGCCGTAGCACAGATACGCAGTATTTT; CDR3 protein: CATDGLAGVGRSTDTQYF
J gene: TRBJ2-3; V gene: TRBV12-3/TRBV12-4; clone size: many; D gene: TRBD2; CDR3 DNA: TGTGCCAGCAGTTTAGAGCGGGGGGATACTAGCACAGATACGCAGTATTTT; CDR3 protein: CASSLERGDTSTDTQYF
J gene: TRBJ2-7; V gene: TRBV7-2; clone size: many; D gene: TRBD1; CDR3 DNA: TGTGCCAGCAGCCAGGGACAGGTCTACGAGCAGTACTTC; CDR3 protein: CASSQGQVYEQYF